This is a list of T cell receptor beta chains from one sample in a study of regulatory and conventional T cells in RAG deficiency. Clones were sequenced by immunoSEQ multiplex PCR, and TCRdb holds only the in-frame ones, with some missing. The sample yields some 35,000 clones, about 75% seen once. A further study also used this sample, focusing on regulatory T cells.

Sequencing was carried out using CD4+ effector T cells sorted from blood. These TCRs come from a human donor in good health. The CDR3 runs from the conserved cysteine through the conserved F or W. A D gene is named only where the DNA matches it firmly. A clone size is listed for some rows: how often the clone was seen (once, few, many), or a class if it is expanded.

D: TRBD1; J: TRBJ2-7; V: TRBV29-1; size: .; DNA: TGCAGCGTTCAATTGGGACAGGGGCTCACCTACGAGCAGTACTTC; CDR3: CSVQLGQGLTYEQYF
D: TRBD1; J: TRBJ2-2; V: TRBV7-8; size: .; DNA: TGTGCCAGCAGCCCGGCGGGGACAGGGGCCGGGGAGCTGTTTTTT; CDR3: CASSPAGTGAGELFF
D: TRBD2; J: TRBJ2-1; V: TRBV5-1; size: .; DNA: TGCGCCAGCAGCCGCCTAGCCGCTAGCGGGGGGTACTACAATGAGCAGTTCTTC; CDR3: CASSRLAASGGYYNEQFF
D: .; J: TRBJ1-2; V: TRBV29-1; size: .; DNA: TGCAGCACCATTTCCGGGGACGTTGGGAACTATGGCTACACCTTC; CDR3: CSTISGDVGNYGYTF
D: TRBD1; J: TRBJ1-2; V: TRBV6-5; size: few; DNA: TGTGCCAGCAGTTACTTTAGGACAGGCGGGGGCTATGGCTACACCTTC; CDR3: CASSYFRTGGGYGYTF
D: TRBD1; J: TRBJ1-1; V: TRBV7-9; size: few; DNA: TGTGCCAGCAGTCCGACAGGGGGCACTGAAGCTTTCTTT; CDR3: CASSPTGGTEAFF
D: TRBD1; J: TRBJ1-5; V: TRBV19; size: .; DNA: TGTGCCAGTACTTCAGGGGGCATGAGCAATCAGCCCCAGCATTTT; CDR3: CASTSGGMSNQPQHF
D: .; J: TRBJ1-4; V: TRBV19; size: .; DNA: TGTGCCAGTAGCCCCGGACTCCTCGGGTATGAAAAACTGTTTTTT; CDR3: CASSPGLLGYEKLFF
D: TRBD1; J: TRBJ2-1; V: TRBV5-1; size: .; DNA: TGCGCCAGCAGCCACCAAGGACAGGGCTCGTACAATGAGCAGTTCTTC; CDR3: CASSHQGQGSYNEQFF
D: TRBD1; J: TRBJ2-5; V: TRBV5-1; size: .; DNA: TGCGCCAGCAGCTTGGGGTTTGGGACAGGGGGAACCGAGACCCAGTACTTC; CDR3: CASSLGFGTGGTETQYF
D: .; J: TRBJ1-3; V: TRBV19; size: .; DNA: TGTGCCAGTAGTATCGGGGTTGCGGGAAACACCATATATTTT; CDR3: CASSIGVAGNTIYF
D: TRBD1; J: TRBJ2-5; V: TRBV5-1; size: .; DNA: TGCGCCAGCAGCTTGTTTACAGGGGGTCAAGAGACCCAGTACTTC; CDR3: CASSLFTGGQETQYF
D: TRBD1; J: TRBJ2-2; V: TRBV29-1; size: .; DNA: TGCAGCGTCACGACAGGGGGAGCGAACACCGGGGAGCTGTTTTTT; CDR3: CSVTTGGANTGELFF
D: TRBD1; J: TRBJ2-5; V: TRBV5-6; size: .; DNA: TGTGCCAGCAGCTTGCGGACAGGGGGCTGGGAGACCCAGTACTTC; CDR3: CASSLRTGGWETQYF
D: .; J: TRBJ2-6; V: TRBV5-1; size: .; DNA: TGCGCCAGCATACAGGGAACGGGGGCCAACGTCCTGACTTTC; CDR3: CASIQGTGANVLTF
D: .; J: TRBJ1-2; V: TRBV29-1; size: few; DNA: TGCAGCGTGGCCAGAGGGGACTATGGCTACACCTTC; CDR3: CSVARGDYGYTF
D: .; J: TRBJ2-5; V: TRBV9; size: .; DNA: TGTGCCAGCAGCGTAGGAGGGGGCCAAGAGACCCAGTACTTC; CDR3: CASSVGGGQETQYF
D: TRBD2; J: TRBJ2-3; V: TRBV27; size: .; DNA: TGTGCCAGCAGTCTCGGTATCGGACTAGCGGGGACGACTAGCACAGATACGCAGTATTTT; CDR3: CASSLGIGLAGTTSTDTQYF
D: .; J: TRBJ1-5; V: TRBV6-1; size: .; DNA: TGTGCCAGCAGTGAACCGGGGAATCGGCCCCAGCATTTT; CDR3: CASSEPGNRPQHF
D: .; J: TRBJ1-2; V: TRBV6-6; size: .; DNA: TGTGCCAGCAGTCTTCCGGGACATCAAAATAGTGTAACCTTC; CDR3: CASSLPGHQNSVTF
D: .; J: TRBJ1-1; V: TRBV18; size: .; DNA: TGTGCCAGCTCATCTTTTAAGGGACAGAACACTGAAGCTTTCTTT; CDR3: CASSSFKGQNTEAFF
D: .; J: TRBJ1-6; V: TRBV6-1; size: .; DNA: TGTGCCAGCAGTGAACTGGGCCCGAATAATTCACCCCTCCACTTT; CDR3: CASSELGPNNSPLHF
D: TRBD1; J: TRBJ2-1; V: TRBV5-1; size: .; DNA: TGCGCCAGCAGCTTGTCCCAGGGGGACAATGAGCAGTTCTTC; CDR3: CASSLSQGDNEQFF
D: .; J: TRBJ2-3; V: TRBV6-6; size: .; DNA: TGTGCCAGCAGTTACAGAGATACGCAGTATTTT; CDR3: CASSYRDTQYF
D: .; J: TRBJ1-1; V: TRBV6-6; size: once; DNA: TGTGCCAGCAGTTCACTCGGGACGAGGGGCGCTGAAGCTTTCTTT; CDR3: CASSSLGTRGAEAFF
D: .; J: TRBJ2-3; V: TRBV6-5; size: .; DNA: TGTGCCAGCAGTTACTCCCACTTAACAGATACGCAGTATTTT; CDR3: CASSYSHLTDTQYF
D: TRBD2; J: TRBJ2-7; V: TRBV10-2; size: once; DNA: TGCGCCAGCGATAGAGGGGTAACTAGCGGGGGGATAATATTCTCCTACGAGCAGTACTTC; CDR3: CASDRGVTSGGIIFSYEQYF
D: .; J: TRBJ2-1; V: TRBV18; size: .; DNA: TGTGCCAGCTCACCATTAGGGAGCTCCTACAATGAGCAGTTCTTC; CDR3: CASSPLGSSYNEQFF
D: .; J: TRBJ1-3; V: TRBV19; size: .; DNA: TGTGCCAGCACCTCTGGAAACACCATATATTTT; CDR3: CASTSGNTIYF
D: .; J: TRBJ1-1; V: TRBV5-1; size: .; DNA: TGCGCCAGCAGCTTCGTCGGGGGAGTTGGGAGCACTGAAGCTTTCTTT; CDR3: CASSFVGGVGSTEAFF
D: TRBD2; J: TRBJ2-1; V: TRBV7-9; size: .; DNA: TGTGCCAGCAGCCCCCCAGCACTAGCGGGGGGGGATGAGCAGTTCTTC; CDR3: CASSPPALAGGDEQFF
D: .; J: TRBJ1-1; V: TRBV6-6; size: .; DNA: TGTGCCAGCAGTGCAACCGGGCCAGGGGCTACTGAAGCTTTCTTT; CDR3: CASSATGPGATEAFF
D: TRBD2; J: TRBJ2-5; V: TRBV7-2; size: .; DNA: TGTGCCAGCAGCCCCGGGACTAGCGGCGAGACCCAGTACTTC; CDR3: CASSPGTSGETQYF
D: .; J: TRBJ2-1; V: TRBV19; size: .; DNA: TGTGCCAGTAGTGCTAGTGCCTCCTACAATGAGCAGTTCTTC; CDR3: CASSASASYNEQFF
D: TRBD1; J: TRBJ1-1; V: TRBV5-1; size: .; DNA: TGCGCCAGCAGCTTGGCCCCAGGGGGCATGAACACTGAAGCTTTCTTT; CDR3: CASSLAPGGMNTEAFF
D: .; J: TRBJ2-2; V: TRBV6-6; size: .; DNA: TGTGCCAGCAGATTCCGAGGCACCGGGGAGCTGTTTTTT; CDR3: CASRFRGTGELFF
D: .; J: TRBJ2-2; V: TRBV11-2; size: once; DNA: TGTGCCAGCAGCATAGGGGCGGGCGGCGGTTACACCGGGGAGCTGTTTTTT; CDR3: CASSIGAGGGYTGELFF
D: TRBD2; J: TRBJ2-6; V: TRBV6-1; size: .; DNA: TGTGCCAGCAGTGAAGGACTAGCTCTTTGGGCCAACGTCCTGACTTTC; CDR3: CASSEGLALWANVLTF
D: .; J: TRBJ2-7; V: TRBV4-1; size: once; DNA: TGCGCCAGCAGCCAACTTCCTACGGGGGACTACGAGCAGTACTTC; CDR3: CASSQLPTGDYEQYF
D: .; J: TRBJ2-3; V: TRBV13; size: .; DNA: TGTGCCAGCAGCTCACGGACTAGCACAGATACGCAGTATTTT; CDR3: CASSSRTSTDTQYF
D: .; J: TRBJ2-2; V: TRBV12-5; size: .; DNA: TGTGCTAGTGGTACACCCTCTGGGGGCTGGCACGGGGAGCTGTTTTTT; CDR3: CASGTPSGGWHGELFF
D: TRBD1; J: TRBJ1-3; V: TRBV23-1; size: .; DNA: TGCGCCAGCAGTCAATATGGGACAGTCACTGGAAACACCATATATTTT; CDR3: CASSQYGTVTGNTIYF
D: TRBD1; J: TRBJ1-1; V: TRBV7-3; size: .; DNA: TGTGCCAGCAGCCGAATCAGGGGGACTGGAGGGAACACTGAAGCTTTCTTT; CDR3: CASSRIRGTGGNTEAFF
D: .; J: TRBJ2-7; V: TRBV25-1; size: once; DNA: TGTGCCAGCAGTGAAGGGGCTGTGGGGACCCACTACGAGCAGTACTTC; CDR3: CASSEGAVGTHYEQYF
D: TRBD2; J: TRBJ2-1; V: TRBV7-3; size: .; DNA: TGTGCCAGCAGCTTAAGGGCTAGCGGGGGTATCTCAAGAACAGAGCAGTTCTTC; CDR3: CASSLRASGGISRTEQFF
D: .; J: TRBJ1-1; V: TRBV7-3; size: .; DNA: TGTGCCAGCAGCTTAAGTCCCGGGGCGGACACTGAAGCTTTCTTT; CDR3: CASSLSPGADTEAFF
D: TRBD1; J: TRBJ2-7; V: TRBV18; size: .; DNA: TGTGCCAGCTCACCTGGACAGGTCCCCTACGAGCAGTACTTC; CDR3: CASSPGQVPYEQYF
D: .; J: TRBJ1-1; V: TRBV5-1; size: .; DNA: TGCGCCAGCACCTCGGACAGCGAAGCTTTCTTT; CDR3: CASTSDSEAFF
D: .; J: TRBJ1-4; V: TRBV5-4; size: .; DNA: TGTGCCAGCAGCTTGATGGAGGGCGAGGAAAAACTGTTTTTT; CDR3: CASSLMEGEEKLFF
D: .; J: TRBJ1-5; V: TRBV7-9; size: .; DNA: TGTGCCAGCAGCTTAGACCTTGGGAGCAATCAGCCCCAGCATTTT; CDR3: CASSLDLGSNQPQHF
D: .; J: TRBJ1-5; V: TRBV30; size: .; DNA: TGTGCCTGGAGGTTGGATAGCAATCAGCCCCAGCATTTT; CDR3: CAWRLDSNQPQHF
D: .; J: TRBJ2-7; V: TRBV7-8; size: .; DNA: TGTGCCAGCAGCCAATATAGTGGAGAGCAGTACTTC; CDR3: CASSQYSGEQYF
D: .; J: TRBJ2-2; V: TRBV18; size: .; DNA: TGTGCCAGCTCACCGGGACCCCACACCGGGGAGCTGTTTTTT; CDR3: CASSPGPHTGELFF
D: .; J: TRBJ1-6; V: TRBV28; size: .; DNA: TGTGCCAGCAGTTTACAATTCAGGGCGGGGGTTTCTAATTCACCCCTCCACTTT; CDR3: CASSLQFRAGVSNSPLHF
D: .; J: TRBJ2-1; V: TRBV30; size: .; DNA: TGTGCCTGGAGTGTTCTGGTATCCGGGCAACTCTACAATGAGCAGTTCTTC; CDR3: CAWSVLVSGQLYNEQFF